These 18 T cell receptor beta chains share one sample of origin, sequenced in a study of T cell responses to AZD1222 COVID-19 vaccine. The assay was immunoSEQ multiplex PCR, and TCRdb's table has in-frame clones only and misses some. This table holds about 120,000 clones, roughly 89% found once. This sample comprised peripheral blood, obtained on day 0 of AZD1222 vaccination. Receptors were obtained from an adult in good health.

V is TRBV6-5 and J is TRBJ1-2, with 8 bases aligning to TRBD1. Looked up from germline, CDR1 is MNHEY and CDR2 is SVGAGI. The CDR3 has 13 amino acids. V trimming: 5 bases; J trimming: 4 bases; junction bases outside the gene matches: 3. CDR3 DNA sequence: TGTGCCAGCAGTCCACAGGGGGGCTATGGCTACACCTTC. It codes for CASSPQGGYGYTF.

The rearrangement links TRBV6-2 or TRBV6-3 to TRBJ1-5, with D hard to call. The germline V and J ends were trimmed by 2 bases and 5 bases, with 4 bases remaining between them. In germline, CDR1 is MNHEY, CDR2 SVGEGT. This CDR3 is 12 amino acids long. CDR3 bases: TGTGCCAGCAGTTACCCGCATCAGCCCCAGCATTTT. Its translation is CASSYPHQPQHF.

V usage is TRBV7-3 and J usage is TRBJ2-5; D unclear. V lost 5 bases and J lost 1, with 11 bases in between. The CDR3 runs to 14 residues. The V gene's germline CDR1 is SGHTA and CDR2 FQGTGA. The CDR3 bases are TGTGCCAGCAGCCCCGGACCGATCCAAGAGACCCAGTACTTC. Its protein is CASSPGPIQETQYF.

This clone turned up a few times. V gene TRBV7-9 combines with J gene TRBJ1-5; D is ambiguous. Germline lookup yields CDR1 SEHNR and CDR2 FQNEAQ (reference sequence). The CDR3 covers 14 residues. V was pared by 1 base and J by 4 bases, with 8 bases between. The CDR3 nucleotides read TGTGCCAGCAGCTTAGGGACGGTGAATCAGCCCCAGCATTTT. Its protein is CASSLGTVNQPQHF.

The chain uses TRBV4-2 and TRBJ1-2; possible D gene TRBD1, 5 bases. V shed 4 bases and J shed 6 bases, with 15 bases lying between them. The germline gives CDR1 LGHNA, CDR2 YNFKEQ. The CDR3 has 14 residues. CDR3 DNA sequence: TGTGCCAGCAGCCCTCTCGGCAGGGCTGATGGCTACACCTTC. Its translation: CASSPLGRADGYTF.

The gene calls are TRBV29-1 and TRBJ2-5; 9 nucleotides align to TRBD1. Germline V gene lookup returns CDR1 SQVTM and CDR2 ANQGSEA. The CDR3 extends over 12 amino acids. V shed 7 bases and J 5 bases; nucleotides not matched to a gene: 5. The CDR3 here is CSAWTGVETQYF. The CDR3 nucleotides are TGCAGCGCCTGGACAGGGGTGGAGACCCAGTACTTC.

This chain links TRBV9 with TRBJ2-3; TRBD1 matches at 8 bases. This CDR3 is built from 13 residues. V shed 3 bases and J 6 bases; nucleotides not matched to a gene: 3. CDR1 is SGDLS and CDR2 is YYNGEE in the germline V gene. The DNA of the CDR3 is TGTGCCAGCAGCGGCCGGGACAGGGATACGCAGTATTTT. Residues: CASSGRDRDTQYF.

The chain is built from TRBV14 and TRBJ2-1; D ambiguous. Germline CDR1 is SGHDN and CDR2 is FVKESK. The CDR3 consists of 15 residues. Trimming cost V 4 bases and J 9 bases, with 19 bases left between them. The CDR3 DNA is TGTGCCAGCAGCCCTGTAGGGCGGTCTTTACCTGAGCAGTTCTTC. This sequence encodes CASSPVGRSLPEQFF.

The chain couples TRBV7-9 to TRBJ1-2; D possibly corresponds to TRBD1 (5 bases). Trimming took off 3 bases at V and 0 bases at J, with 11 bases between the two ends. The CDR3 has 15 amino acids. Per germline, CDR1 SEHNR and CDR2 FQNEAQ (reference sequence). The CDR3 nucleotides read TGTGCCAGCAGCTTGGGGACGCCAACTAACTATGGCTACACCTTC. As protein: CASSLGTPTNYGYTF.

The rearrangement uses TRBV11-2 and TRBJ1-4; 8 bases match TRBD1. J lost 7 bases, V lost 2 bases, and 6 bases had no gene match. Germline CDR1 reads SGHAT; CDR2 reads FQNNGV. The CDR3 has 15 residues. DNA of the CDR3: TGTGCCAGCAGCTTACGGACAGGGCGGGGTGAAAAACTGTTTTTT. Translation: CASSLRTGRGEKLFF.

The J gene is TRBJ1-2, the V gene TRBV7-9; no firm D call. CDR1 is SEHNR, CDR2 FQNEAQ, per germline (reference sequence). V dropped 7 bases and J dropped 4 bases, with 13 bases sitting between them. The CDR3 sequence is 13 residues long. CDR3 DNA: TGTGCCAGCAACCAGGACGGCATCTATGGCTACACCTTC. Its translation: CASNQDGIYGYTF.

The rearrangement joins TRBV9 to TRBJ2-1; tentatively, D is TRBD1 (6 bases). Germline CDR1 is SGDLS and CDR2 is YYNGEE. CDR3 length: 13 residues. V lost 0 bases and J lost 7, with 8 bases in between. In nucleotides, the CDR3 is TGTGCCAGCAGCGTAGGCACAGGGAATGAGCAGTTCTTC. This translates into CASSVGTGNEQFF.

V and J are TRBV27 and TRBJ1-3; no definite D call. This CDR3 has 13 residues. The germline V gene has CDR1 MNHEY and CDR2 SMNVEV (reference sequence). V lost 5 bases and J lost 2, with 7 bases in between. The CDR3 DNA follows: TGTGCCAGCAGTCACATCCCTGGAAACACCATATATTTT. Protein product: CASSHIPGNTIYF.

This chain joins TRBV21-1 and TRBJ2-2; the listed D gene, TRBD2, was not tested against the DNA. TRBV21-1 is a pseudogene. CDR3 length: 12 amino acids. CDR3 sequence reads: CASSKVIGELFF. CDR3 nucleotides: TGTGCCAGCAGCAAAGTAATCGGGGAGCTGTTTTTT.

V is TRBV27 and J is TRBJ1-5; D not certain. This CDR3 is built from 12 residues. CDR1 is MNHEY and CDR2 is SMNVEV in the germline V gene (reference sequence). V was cut by 5 bases and J by 4 bases, with 6 bases left in between. The CDR3 sequence: CASSPLNQPQHF. The CDR3 nucleotides are TGTGCCAGCAGTCCATTAAATCAGCCCCAGCATTTT.

This rearrangement joins TRBV12-3 or TRBV12-4 to TRBJ2-1; D not resolved. The ends were cut back, 2 bases at V and 7 bases at J, with 3 bases in the middle. CDR3 size: 11 residues. Here the CDR3 reads CASSLLNEQFF. In nucleotides, the CDR3 is TGTGCCAGCAGTTTATTGAATGAGCAGTTCTTC.

The chain carries TRBV2 and TRBJ1-6; D ambiguous. V lost 3 bases and J 11 bases, leaving 8 bases between the germline ends. Germline CDR1 reads SNHLY; CDR2 reads FYNNEI. The CDR3 totals 12 residues. CDR3 nucleotides: TGTGCCAGCAGTGAGGACCGTGCACCCCTCCACTTT. It is translated as CASSEDRAPLHF.

The chain recombines TRBV6-5 with TRBJ1-5, with TRBD1 matching 8 bases. The trim removed 6 bases at V and 6 bases at J, leaving 7 bases unmatched. The germline V gene has CDR1 MNHEY and CDR2 SVGAGI. This CDR3 has 14 residues. The DNA of the CDR3 is TGTGCCAGCAGCATGACAGGGGTGACTCAGCCCCAGCATTTT. Residues: CASSMTGVTQPQHF.